The present T cell receptor (beta chain) was sequenced within a study of technical replicates of blood from a few donors. Produced via immunoSEQ multiplex PCR; TCRdb's table is partial and in-frame only. The data show approximately 89,000 clones, around 95% seen once. The ends were cut back, 9 bases at V and 4 bases at J, with 24 bases in the middle. This CDR3 has 16 amino acids. Germline V gene data show CDR1 as LNHDA and CDR2 as SQIVND (reference sequence). The receptor's source is a human donor in good health. This rearrangement joins TRBV19 to TRBJ1-1; D may be TRBD1 (6 bases). Sample: T cells isolated from PBMCs. The CDR3 coding sequence is TGTGCCAGCGAAAGCGGGACACGCGGTGGGGTCACTGAAGCTTTCTTT. Its protein product is CASESGTRGGVTEAFF.